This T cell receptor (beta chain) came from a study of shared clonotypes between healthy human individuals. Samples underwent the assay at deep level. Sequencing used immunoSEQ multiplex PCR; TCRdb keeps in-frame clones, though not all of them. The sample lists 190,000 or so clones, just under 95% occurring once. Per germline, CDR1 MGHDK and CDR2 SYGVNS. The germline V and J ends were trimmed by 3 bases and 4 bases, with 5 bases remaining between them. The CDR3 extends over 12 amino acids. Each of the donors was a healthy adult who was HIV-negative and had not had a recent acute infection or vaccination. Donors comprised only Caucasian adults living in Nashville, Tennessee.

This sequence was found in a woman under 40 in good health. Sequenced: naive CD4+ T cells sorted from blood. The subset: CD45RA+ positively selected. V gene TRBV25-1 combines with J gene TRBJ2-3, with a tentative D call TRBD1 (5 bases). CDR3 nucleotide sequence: TGTGCCAGCAGTGAGACAGCAGATACGCAGTATTTT. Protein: CASSETADTQYF.